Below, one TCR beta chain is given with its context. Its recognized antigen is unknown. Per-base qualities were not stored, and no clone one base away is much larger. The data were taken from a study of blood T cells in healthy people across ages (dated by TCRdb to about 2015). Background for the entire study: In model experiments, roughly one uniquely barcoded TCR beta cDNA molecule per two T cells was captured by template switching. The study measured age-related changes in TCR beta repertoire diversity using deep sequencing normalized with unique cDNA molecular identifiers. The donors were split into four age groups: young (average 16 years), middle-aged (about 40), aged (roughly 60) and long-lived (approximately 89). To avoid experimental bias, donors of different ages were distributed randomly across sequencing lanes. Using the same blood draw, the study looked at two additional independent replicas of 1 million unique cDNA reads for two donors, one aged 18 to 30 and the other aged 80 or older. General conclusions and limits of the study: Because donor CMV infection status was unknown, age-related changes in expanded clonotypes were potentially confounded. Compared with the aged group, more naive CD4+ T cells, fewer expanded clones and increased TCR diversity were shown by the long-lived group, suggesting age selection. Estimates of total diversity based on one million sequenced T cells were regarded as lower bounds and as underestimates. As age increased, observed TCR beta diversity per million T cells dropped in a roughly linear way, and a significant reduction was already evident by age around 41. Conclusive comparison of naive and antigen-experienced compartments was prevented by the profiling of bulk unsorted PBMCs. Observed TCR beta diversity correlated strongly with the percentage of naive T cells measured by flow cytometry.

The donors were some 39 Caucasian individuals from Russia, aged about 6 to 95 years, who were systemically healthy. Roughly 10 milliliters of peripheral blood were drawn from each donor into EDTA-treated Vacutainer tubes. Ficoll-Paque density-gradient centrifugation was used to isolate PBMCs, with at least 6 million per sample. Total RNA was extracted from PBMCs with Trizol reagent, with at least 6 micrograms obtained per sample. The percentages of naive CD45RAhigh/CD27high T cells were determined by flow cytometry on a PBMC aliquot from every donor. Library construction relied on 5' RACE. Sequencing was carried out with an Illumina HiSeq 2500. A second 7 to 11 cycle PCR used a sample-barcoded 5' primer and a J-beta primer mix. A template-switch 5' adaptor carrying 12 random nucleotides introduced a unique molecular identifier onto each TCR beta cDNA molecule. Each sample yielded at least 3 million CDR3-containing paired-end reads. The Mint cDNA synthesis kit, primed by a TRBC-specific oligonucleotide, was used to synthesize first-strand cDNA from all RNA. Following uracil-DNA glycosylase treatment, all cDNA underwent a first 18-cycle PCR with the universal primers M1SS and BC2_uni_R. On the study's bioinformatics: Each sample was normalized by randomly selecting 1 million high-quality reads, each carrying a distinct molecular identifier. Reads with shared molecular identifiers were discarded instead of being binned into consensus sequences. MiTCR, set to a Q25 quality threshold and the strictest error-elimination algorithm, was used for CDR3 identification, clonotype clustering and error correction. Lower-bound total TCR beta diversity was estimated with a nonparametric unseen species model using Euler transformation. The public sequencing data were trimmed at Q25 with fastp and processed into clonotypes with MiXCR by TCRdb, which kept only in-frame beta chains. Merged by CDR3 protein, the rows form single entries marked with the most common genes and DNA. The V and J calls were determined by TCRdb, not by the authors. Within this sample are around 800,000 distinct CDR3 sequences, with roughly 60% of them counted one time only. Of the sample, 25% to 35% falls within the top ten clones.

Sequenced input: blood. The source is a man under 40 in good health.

CDR3 protein: CASTEGTAYNEQFF. The DNA sequence is as follows: TGCGCCAGCACGGAGGGGACCGCCTACAATGAGCAGTTCTTC. The chain couples TRBV4-1 to TRBJ2-1, and the D gene may be TRBD2, 6 bases matching. A distance of 12 bases separates the germline ends of V and J, which lose 7 bases and 2 bases respectively. Counted from cysteine to phenylalanine, this CDR3 has 14 amino acids. The sequence is cut down to CDR3 DNA, 42 bases in frame from base 1. As encoded in the germline V gene, CDR1 is MGHRA while CDR2 is YSYEKL.